This is a list of T cell receptor beta chains from one sample in a study of regulatory T cells in long-lasting Graves disease. TCRdb analysed the multiplex PCR reads with MiXCR anew, one entry per CDR3 protein. The sample holds 350,000 to 550,000 distinct CDR3 sequences, 15% seen once. These same data were also listed under a study on T cells in Graves' hyperthyroidism and ophthalmopathy.

Specimen: peripheral blood mononuclear cells (PBMCs), collected at new diagnosis, from a patient treated with antithyroid drugs. The receptors derive from a woman in her twenties or thirties with Graves disease. Both conserved end residues are part of each CDR3. Each record gives: D gene, V gene, J gene, clone size, CDR3 DNA, CDR3 protein. The D gene is left open where the match is weak. The listing skips clone size in some rows; elsewhere it reads once, few, many or a size class.

TRBD2	TRBV28	TRBJ2-7	-	TGTGCCAGCAGTTTGCGGGAGGTCCTCGGAGAGCAGTACTTC	CASSLREVLGEQYF
-	TRBV11-2	TRBJ1-2	many	TGTGCCAGCAGCCGACAGCTAGCTAACTATGGCTACACCTTC	CASSRQLANYGYTF
TRBD1	TRBV6-5	TRBJ1-2	many	TGTGCCAGCAGTTATACGGCCGTTGCAGGACAGGGTGAAGGCTACACCTTC	CASSYTAVAGQGEGYTF
-	TRBV13	TRBJ2-1	many	TGTGCCAGCAGCTCTCGGGGTGGGAGGACCTACAATGAGCAGTTCTTC	CASSSRGGRTYNEQFF
TRBD2	TRBV2	TRBJ2-7	few	TGTGCCAGCAGTGAAGGGACTAGCGGGAGATGCGAGCAGTACTTC	CASSEGTSGRCEQYF
-	TRBV13	TRBJ1-2	-	TGTGCCAGCAGCTTAGGCCTTAACCGGGGACTAGCTAACTATGGCTACACCTTC	CASSLGLNRGLANYGYTF
TRBD1	TRBV19	TRBJ1-5	few	TGTGCCAGTAGCCGAACGACAGGGCTTAGTCAGCCCCAGCATTTT	CASSRTTGLSQPQHF
-	TRBV9	TRBJ2-6	-	TGTGCCAGCAGCGTAGGCGGGAAGATGCCTGGGGCCAACGTCCTGACTTTC	CASSVGGKMPGANVLTF
-	TRBV13	TRBJ1-4	many	TGTGCCAGCAGCCAAAGACAGATGAATGAAAAACTGTTTTTT	CASSQRQMNEKLFF
TRBD2	TRBV28	TRBJ2-7	many	TGTGCCAGCAGGAGCGCGGCGGGAGTAGGATCCTACGAGCAGTACTTC	CASRSAAGVGSYEQYF
-	TRBV11-2	TRBJ2-2	many	TGTGCCAGCAGCTTAAGCGTCTCGAACACCGGGGAGCTGTTTTTT	CASSLSVSNTGELFF
-	TRBV19	TRBJ2-7	-	TGTGCCAGTAGTCCCCGCCAGGACGCCTACGAGCAGTACTTC	CASSPRQDAYEQYF
-	TRBV11-3	TRBJ2-2	many	TGTGCCAGCAGCTTAGAACAGGACCGTCACGGGGAGCTGTTTTTT	CASSLEQDRHGELFF
-	TRBV5-1	TRBJ2-3	many	TGCGCCAGCAGCTTGATTAGCGGAACCACAGATACGCAGTATTTT	CASSLISGTTDTQYF
TRBD1	TRBV10-1	TRBJ1-5	-	TGCGCCAGCCGTGGCGCGACAGGGGGCTTTGGGAATAGCAATCAGCCCCAGCATTTT	CASRGATGGFGNSNQPQHF
TRBD2	TRBV20-1	TRBJ2-3	-	TGCAGTGCTAGTGTGCTAGCGGGAGACACAGATACGCAGTATTTT	CSASVLAGDTDTQYF
-	TRBV11-2	TRBJ1-2	many	TGTGCCAGCAGCTTATTCGGGACCCCGGGCTACACCTTC	CASSLFGTPGYTF
TRBD1	TRBV12-3/TRBV12-4	TRBJ1-5	many	TGTGCCAGCCGACTCACAGGGGCGGAAAATCAGCCCCAGCATTTT	CASRLTGAENQPQHF
TRBD2	TRBV2	TRBJ2-7	many	TGTGCCAGCATCCTCTCGGGAGGGCCGGGAAGCACCTACGAGCAGTACTTC	CASILSGGPGSTYEQYF
TRBD1	TRBV29-1	TRBJ2-7	few	TGCAGCGTTGAGAAGGGGACAGGGTTCTACGAGCAGTACTTC	CSVEKGTGFYEQYF
TRBD2	TRBV29-1	TRBJ2-2	few	TGCAGCGTCCCCTCGGGGGGTTTAGGGTTGTTTTTT	CSVPSGGLGLFF
-	TRBV6-1	TRBJ2-2	-	TGTGCCAGCAGGTGGGCAGGGAGCACCGGGGAGCTGTTTTTT	CASRWAGSTGELFF
-	TRBV15	TRBJ1-3	few	TGTGCCACCAGGAGCGCCCCGGGGGGAAACACCATATATTTT	CATRSAPGGNTIYF
-	TRBV24-1	TRBJ1-2	many	TGTGCCACCAGTTCCCGACAGGCGGGCTTGCGGGGCTACACCTTC	CATSSRQAGLRGYTF
TRBD1	TRBV12-5	TRBJ2-7	many	TGTGCTAGTGGTCCCGGACAGGGATCTGACGAGCAGTACTTC	CASGPGQGSDEQYF
-	TRBV7-2	TRBJ1-2	many	TGTGCCAGCAGAGGACGGGGATCTAACTATGGCTACACCTTC	CASRGRGSNYGYTF
TRBD1	TRBV18	TRBJ2-2	-	TGTGCCAGCTCAACTACGTGGACAGGGGGTTACTCGAACACCGGGGAGCTGTTTTTT	CASSTTWTGGYSNTGELFF
TRBD1	TRBV12-3/TRBV12-4	TRBJ1-4	many	TGTGCCAGCAGTAGGACAGGGGTGAGGGAAAAACTGTTTTTT	CASSRTGVREKLFF
-	TRBV7-9	TRBJ1-3	-	TGTGCCAGCAGCTTAGAAAGCTCTGGAAACACCATATATTTT	CASSLESSGNTIYF
TRBD1	TRBV5-1	TRBJ2-2	few	TGCGCCAGCAGCTTGGACGGGACAGGGGGCCCCGCACTAAACACCGGGGAGCTGTTTTTT	CASSLDGTGGPALNTGELFF
-	TRBV6-9	TRBJ2-7	-	TGTGCCAGCAGTTACTCTGGCGGTTCCCGTTCCTACGAGCAGTACTTC	CASSYSGGSRSYEQYF
-	TRBV7-9	TRBJ1-2	-	TGTGCCAGCAGCTTAGAAGGGGAGGGTGGCTACACCTTC	CASSLEGEGGYTF
-	TRBV12-3/TRBV12-4	TRBJ2-3	many	TGTGCCAGCAGCAACACCTATACGCAGTATTTT	CASSNTYTQYF
-	TRBV11-3	TRBJ2-5	many	TGTGCCAGCAGCTCAGAGGCAAAAGAGACCCAGTACTTC	CASSSEAKETQYF
-	TRBV19	TRBJ1-1	-	TGTGCCAGTCGACCCTACAGGGACATGAACACTGAAGCTTTCTTT	CASRPYRDMNTEAFF
TRBD2	TRBV11-2	TRBJ2-7	many	TGTGCCAGCAGCCAGGGGACTAGCGGCTACGAGCAGTACTTC	CASSQGTSGYEQYF
-	TRBV9	TRBJ2-1	-	TGTGCCAGCAGCGGGAGTCTAGGCAATGAGCAGTTCTTC	CASSGSLGNEQFF
-	TRBV19	TRBJ2-7	few	TGTGCCAGTAGTAAACCGGGACAACCGTACGAGCAGTACTTC	CASSKPGQPYEQYF
-	TRBV7-8	TRBJ2-5	many	TGTGCCAGCAGCTTAGCTGCCCTTGGCGGGACCCAGTACTTC	CASSLAALGGTQYF
-	TRBV5-1	TRBJ2-7	few	TGCGCCAGCAGCTTCGGAAGCGGCTTCTACGAGCAGTACTTC	CASSFGSGFYEQYF
TRBD2	TRBV3-1	TRBJ2-2	-	TGTGCCAGCAGCCCCCGGGGACTAGCGGGAGCAACGAACACCGGGGAGCTGTTTTTT	CASSPRGLAGATNTGELFF
TRBD1	TRBV6-5	TRBJ2-7	few	TGTGCCAGCAGTTACCCTCCGCTAGACAGGGGCTACGAGCAGTACTTC	CASSYPPLDRGYEQYF
-	TRBV6-1	TRBJ1-4	many	TGTGCCAGCAGAGGAGGCAGGCTAAATGAAAAACTGTTTTTT	CASRGGRLNEKLFF
-	TRBV18	TRBJ1-1	many	TGTGCCAGCTCACCGCAGCAGGACACTGAAGCTTTCTTT	CASSPQQDTEAFF
-	TRBV7-2	TRBJ2-7	many	TGTGCCAGCAGCTTAGCCGCCGTCGGACTACACTACGAGCAGTACTTC	CASSLAAVGLHYEQYF
-	TRBV20-1	TRBJ1-1	few	TGCAGTGCTAGAGCCGGCGGGGGCGTGAACACTGAAGCTTTCTTT	CSARAGGGVNTEAFF
TRBD1	TRBV27	TRBJ2-4	-	TGTGCCAACCCACACCGACAGGGAAAAGACATTCAGTACTTC	CANPHRQGKDIQYF